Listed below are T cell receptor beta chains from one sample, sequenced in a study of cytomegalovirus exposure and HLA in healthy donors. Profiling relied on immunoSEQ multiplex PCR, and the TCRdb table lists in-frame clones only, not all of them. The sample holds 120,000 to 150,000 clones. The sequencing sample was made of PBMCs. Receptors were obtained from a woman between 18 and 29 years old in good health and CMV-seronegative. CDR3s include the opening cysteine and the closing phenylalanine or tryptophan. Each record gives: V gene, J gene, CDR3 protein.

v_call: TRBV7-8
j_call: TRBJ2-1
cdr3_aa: CASSLLAGDNEQFF

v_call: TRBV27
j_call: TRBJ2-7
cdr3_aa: CASSSQTGGEQYF

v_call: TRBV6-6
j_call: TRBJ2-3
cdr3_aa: CASSSRLALQYF

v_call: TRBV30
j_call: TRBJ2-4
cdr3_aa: CAWSWSAGTKNIQYF

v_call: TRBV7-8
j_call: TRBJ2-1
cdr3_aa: CASSLNRENNEQFF

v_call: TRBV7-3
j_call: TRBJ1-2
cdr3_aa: CASSPSGGGSGYTF

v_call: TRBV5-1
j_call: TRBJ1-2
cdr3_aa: CASSLRVGGRDSGYTF

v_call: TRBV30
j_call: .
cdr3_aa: CALGLYYEQYF

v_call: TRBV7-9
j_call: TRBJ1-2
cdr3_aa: CASSLEIWGVGGYTF

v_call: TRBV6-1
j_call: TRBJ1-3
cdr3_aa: CASSVDPGPGRGSGNTIYF

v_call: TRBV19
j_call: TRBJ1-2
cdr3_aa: CATTGDSNYGYTF

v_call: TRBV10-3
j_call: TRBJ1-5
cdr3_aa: CAIGQAGGSDNQPQHF

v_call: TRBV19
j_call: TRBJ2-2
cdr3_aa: CASTYSTAVAGGPLDTGELFF

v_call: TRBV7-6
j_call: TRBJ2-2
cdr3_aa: CASSQKTGLAGGGTGELFF

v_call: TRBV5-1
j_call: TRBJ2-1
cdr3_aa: CASSAGAGASEQFF

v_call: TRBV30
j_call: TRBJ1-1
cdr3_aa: CAWTTEETEAFF

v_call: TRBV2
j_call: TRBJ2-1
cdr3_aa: CASSERHQGLVEQFF

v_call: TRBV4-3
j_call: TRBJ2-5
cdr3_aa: CASSQELLAGETQYF

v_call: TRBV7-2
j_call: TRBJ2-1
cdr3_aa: CASSSIAGGYNEQFF

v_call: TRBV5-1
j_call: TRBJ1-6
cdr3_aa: CASSLDRVGVDSPLHF

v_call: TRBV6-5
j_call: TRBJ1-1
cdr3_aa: CASSPIPPGVEAFF

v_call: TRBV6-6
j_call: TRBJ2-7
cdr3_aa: CASSYSLRGIYEQYF

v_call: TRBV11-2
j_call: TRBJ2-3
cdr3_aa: CASTPVGRWKQYF

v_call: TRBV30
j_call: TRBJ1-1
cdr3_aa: CAWTQGNTEAFF

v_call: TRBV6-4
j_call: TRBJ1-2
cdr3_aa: CASSSSAVSLYGYTF

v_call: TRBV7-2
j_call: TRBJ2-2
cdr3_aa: CASSLYPGGALTGELFF

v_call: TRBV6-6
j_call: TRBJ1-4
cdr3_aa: CASSDMNENEKLFF

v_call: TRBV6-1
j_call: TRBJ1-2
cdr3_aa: CASRTGEDYGYTF

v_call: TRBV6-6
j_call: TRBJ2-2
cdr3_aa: CATLATSVELFF

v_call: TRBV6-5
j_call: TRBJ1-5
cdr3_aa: CASNDDRVQPQHF

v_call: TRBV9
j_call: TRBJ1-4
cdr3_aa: CASSVADRGHLGEKLFF

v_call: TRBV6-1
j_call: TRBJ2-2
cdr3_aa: CASRSTGSGELFF

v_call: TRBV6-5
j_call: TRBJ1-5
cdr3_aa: CASRFAGSNQPQHF

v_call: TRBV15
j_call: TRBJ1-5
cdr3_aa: CATSRDMAGNQPQHF

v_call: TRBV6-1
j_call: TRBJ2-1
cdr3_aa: CASSEERMDEQFF

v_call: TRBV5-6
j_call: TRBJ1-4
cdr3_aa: CASSLRLARERLFF

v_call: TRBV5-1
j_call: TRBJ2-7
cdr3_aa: CASSSPRTGGYEQYF